A selection of T cell receptor beta chains follows, all from one sample in a study of T cell repertoires in cytomegalovirus infection. TCRdb analysed the reads with MiXCR anew, one entry per CDR3 protein. The sample contains approximately 990,000 distinct CDR3 sequences, around 31% of which appear only once. These receptors have no known antigen. The specimen was cultured CD8+ T cells from PBMCs, collected from culture after CMV antigen stimulation. These receptors were obtained from a human donor in good health (CMV status not recorded). Some clones in this sample may be carry-over from other donors' samples. Both conserved end residues are part of each CDR3. The order of the fields is clone size, V gene, D gene, J gene, CDR3 protein, CDR3 DNA. A D gene is named only where the DNA matches it firmly. Some rows mark clone size as missing; the rest say once, few, many or name a class of expanded clone.

>few|TRBV6-2/TRBV6-3|.|TRBJ1-1
CASKFHSGNTEAFF
TGTGCCAGCAAGTTTCACAGTGGAAACACTGAAGCTTTCTTT
>few|TRBV28|TRBD1|TRBJ1-6
CASSFANRGRSDSPLHF
TGTGCCAGCAGTTTTGCGAACAGGGGGCGGTCGGATTCACCCCTCCACTTT
>few|TRBV7-6|TRBD1|TRBJ2-2
CASRDRNNTGELFF
TGTGCCAGCCGGGACAGGAACAACACCGGGGAGCTGTTTTTT
>few|TRBV19|.|TRBJ2-5
CASSDPTGVMQETQYF
TGTGCCAGTAGTGACCCGACAGGCGTCATGCAAGAGACCCAGTACTTC
>few|TRBV7-9|TRBD1|TRBJ1-6
CASSPRQGVDNSPLHF
TGTGCCAGCAGCCCAAGACAGGGGGTAGATAATTCACCCCTCCACTTT
>few|TRBV7-9|.|TRBJ2-7
CASSPWTSSYEQYF
TGTGCCAGCAGCCCTTGGACAAGCTCCTACGAGCAGTACTTC
>few|TRBV19|.|TRBJ1-5
CASSIADNRHQPQHF
TGTGCCAGTAGTATAGCGGACAACCGACATCAGCCCCAGCATTTT
>few|TRBV15|.|TRBJ1-5
CATSRDQGQGQPQHF
TGTGCCACCAGCAGAGATCAGGGCCAAGGTCAGCCCCAGCATTTT
>few|TRBV6-5|.|TRBJ2-2
CASSFFEGTGELFF
TGTGCCAGCAGTTTTTTTGAGGGCACCGGGGAGCTGTTTTTT
>.|TRBV6-5|TRBD1|TRBJ1-6
CASRSPTGTASPLHF
TGTGCCAGCAGATCTCCGACAGGGACGGCTTCACCCCTCCACTTT
>few|TRBV7-6|TRBD2|TRBJ2-7
CASSLASGESSYEQYF
TGTGCCAGCAGCTTAGCTAGCGGGGAGAGCTCCTACGAGCAGTACTTC
>.|TRBV27|.|TRBJ1-2
CASSLSWSILGPYGYAF
TGTGCCAGCAGTTTATCGTGGTCCATCCTCGGCCCCTATGGCTACGCCTTC
>few|TRBV12-3/TRBV12-4|.|TRBJ2-1
CASSAQVYNEQFF
TGTGCCAGCAGTGCCCAGGTCTACAATGAGCAGTTCTTC
>.|TRBV4-3|.|TRBJ1-4
CASSQDRGAERPNEKLFF
TGCGCCAGCAGCCAAGATAGGGGCGCCGAAAGGCCTAATGAAAAACTGTTTTTT
>many|TRBV7-2|.|TRBJ2-3
CASSSRSGSADTQYF
TGTGCCAGCAGCTCCAGATCGGGGAGCGCAGATACGCAGTATTTT
>few|TRBV24-1|.|TRBJ1-5
CATSTRGANQPQHF
TGTGCCACCAGTACAAGGGGCGCCAATCAGCCCCAGCATTTT
>few|TRBV7-6|TRBD1|TRBJ2-1
CASSQPTGVHEQFF
TGTGCCAGCAGCCAACCAACAGGGGTCCATGAGCAGTTCTTC
>.|TRBV20-1|.|TRBJ2-5
CSARDPYQETQYF
TGCAGTGCTAGAGACCCCTACCAAGAGACCCAGTACTTC
>.|TRBV7-2|.|TRBJ2-1
CAAGALISYNEQFF
TGTGCTGCTGGGGCATTGATATCCTACAATGAGCAGTTCTTC
>.|TRBV7-2|.|TRBJ1-2
CASSLGLDSPYDYTF
TGTGCCAGCAGCTTAGGGCTGGACAGCCCCTATGACTACACCTTC
>few|TRBV6-6|.|TRBJ1-5
CASSFYFDRNQPQHF
TGTGCCAGCAGTTTCTATTTTGACAGAAATCAGCCCCAGCATTTT
>.|TRBV2|.|TRBJ1-1
CASSTGPRTEAFF
TGTGCCAGCAGTACGGGACCCCGAACTGAAGCTTTCTTT
>.|TRBV7-6|TRBD1|TRBJ2-2
CASSPSFGQGSNTGELFF
TGTGCCAGCAGCCCCTCATTTGGACAGGGGTCGAACACCGGGGAGCTGTTTTTT
>.|TRBV2|TRBD2|TRBJ2-1
CAKYDGTSGGYEQFF
TGTGCCAAATATGACGGGACTAGCGGGGGTTATGAGCAGTTCTTC
>few|TRBV19|TRBD1|TRBJ1-2
CASIGTGADFYGYTF
TGTGCCAGTATTGGGACAGGGGCGGACTTCTATGGCTACACCTTC
>.|TRBV12-3/TRBV12-4|.|TRBJ1-2
CASITPGVDYGYTF
TGTGCCAGCATAACCCCCGGAGTGGACTATGGCTACACCTTC
>.|TRBV2|.|TRBJ1-2
CASPIGQKNGYTF
TGTGCCAGCCCTATAGGACAGAAGAATGGCTACACCTTC
>.|TRBV5-4|.|TRBJ2-1
CASSFWGATDEQFF
TGTGCCAGCAGCTTTTGGGGGGCCACGGATGAGCAGTTCTTC
>few|TRBV27|.|TRBJ1-1
CASSPRTTNTEAFF
TGTGCCAGCAGTCCTCGGACTACTAACACTGAAGCTTTCTTT
>few|TRBV7-8|TRBD2|TRBJ2-5
CASTRGYQETQYF
TGTGCCAGCACGCGGGGGTACCAAGAGACCCAGTACTTC
>.|TRBV4-1|.|TRBJ1-2
CASSQDDERRGYTF
TGTGCCAGCAGCCAAGATGATGAGCGTCGTGGCTACACCTTC
>few|TRBV11-1|.|TRBJ2-7
CASSPIRAYPEDEQYF
TGTGCCAGCAGTCCCATCCGGGCCTACCCGGAGGACGAGCAGTACTTC
>.|TRBV4-1|.|TRBJ2-2
CASSQDLTNTGELFF
TGCGCCAGCAGCCAAGATCTGACGAACACCGGGGAGCTGTTTTTT
>few|TRBV27|.|TRBJ2-1
CASSLSTPGWNEQFF
TGTGCCAGCAGTTTATCTACCCCGGGGTGGAATGAGCAGTTCTTC
>few|TRBV9|TRBD1|TRBJ1-2
CASSVGDRFDGYTF
TGTGCCAGCAGCGTAGGGGACAGGTTTGATGGCTACACCTTC
>.|TRBV5-5|.|TRBJ1-4
CASSLWDTATNEKLFF
TGTGCCAGCAGCTTGTGGGACACCGCAACTAATGAAAAACTGTTTTTT
>.|TRBV4-1|.|TRBJ1-4
CASSQGRQNNEKLFF
TGCGCCAGCAGCCAAGGGCGTCAGAATAATGAAAAACTGTTTTTT
>.|TRBV29-1|.|TRBJ2-2
CSVVGWGNTGELFF
TGTAGCGTTGTCGGTTGGGGTAACACCGGGGAGCTGTTTTTT
>.|TRBV7-9|TRBD1|TRBJ2-4
CASSLMGQGLPGDIQYF
TGTGCCAGCAGCTTAATGGGACAGGGCCTACCGGGGGACATTCAGTACTTC
>few|TRBV19|.|TRBJ2-2
CASSISGAQGTGELFF
TGTGCCAGTAGTATATCGGGGGCGCAGGGAACCGGGGAGCTGTTTTTT
>few|TRBV7-9|.|TRBJ2-3
CASSLVVASTDTQYF
TGTGCCAGCAGCTTAGTTGTGGCAAGCACAGATACGCAGTATTTT
>.|TRBV28|TRBD2|TRBJ2-1
CASSLYGGSYNEQFF
TGTGCCAGCAGTTTATACGGGGGGAGTTACAATGAGCAGTTCTTC
>.|TRBV4-3|.|TRBJ1-1
CASSQDEGWGNTEAFF
TGCGCCAGCAGCCAAGATGAGGGGTGGGGTAACACTGAAGCTTTCTTT
>.|TRBV19|.|TRBJ1-5
CASSTHITGPSQPQHF
TGTGCCAGTAGTACACACATAACAGGGCCAAGTCAGCCCCAGCATTTT
>few|TRBV7-9|TRBD1|TRBJ2-2
CASSLTGGRTGELNTGELFF
TGTGCCAGCAGCCTAACAGGGGGGAGGACGGGCGAGCTGAACACCGGGGAGCTGTTTTTT
>few|TRBV27|.|TRBJ2-1
CASSNLGRGPLNEQFF
TGTGCCAGCAGCAACCTCGGGAGGGGGCCCCTCAATGAGCAGTTCTTC
>many|TRBV12-3/TRBV12-4|.|TRBJ1-5
CASSLYGSNQPQHF
TGTGCCAGCAGTTTATATGGTAGCAATCAGCCCCAGCATTTT
>few|TRBV12-3/TRBV12-4|TRBD1|TRBJ1-5
CASSFRGPVQPQHF
TGTGCCAGCAGTTTTAGGGGGCCTGTTCAGCCCCAGCATTTT
>few|TRBV19|.|TRBJ1-5
CASSSVEGLNQPQHF
TGTGCCAGTAGTAGTGTGGAGGGCCTCAATCAGCCCCAGCATTTT
>few|TRBV27|.|TRBJ1-2
CASRIGVSNYGYTF
TGTGCCAGCAGGATTGGGGTGTCTAACTATGGCTACACCTTC
>few|TRBV20-1|.|TRBJ1-1
CSARDAGAGTEAFF
TGCAGTGCTAGAGATGCGGGGGCCGGGACTGAAGCTTTCTTT
>.|TRBV7-9|TRBD1|TRBJ2-3
CASIETGGHYDTQYF
TGTGCCAGCATCGAGACAGGGGGTCATTATGATACGCAGTATTTT
>once|TRBV19|TRBD1|TRBJ1-1
CATQSGTGVHAFF
TGTGCCACGCAATCCGGGACAGGGGTGCACGCTTTCTTT
>many|TRBV27|.|TRBJ2-7
CASSLSRSYEQYF
TGTGCCAGCAGTTTATCCAGGTCCTACGAGCAGTACTTC
>.|TRBV7-6|TRBD2|TRBJ2-3
CASSLGVGTSLTDTQYF
TGTGCTAGCAGCTTAGGGGTTGGGACTAGCCTCACAGATACGCAGTATTTT
>.|TRBV5-4|.|TRBJ1-1
CASTLPNTEAFF
TGTGCCAGCACTTTACCCAACACTGAAGCTTTCTTT
>many|TRBV7-9|.|TRBJ2-5
CASSLGTVRQETQYF
TGTGCCAGCAGCTTAGGGACAGTACGACAAGAGACCCAGTACTTC
>once|TRBV28|.|TRBJ2-1
CASLARFIGWFPYNEQFF
TGTGCCAGCCTGGCCAGGTTCATAGGGTGGTTTCCTTACAATGAGCAGTTCTTC
>.|TRBV28|.|TRBJ1-3
CASSPDGTGNTIYF
TGTGCCAGCAGTCCAGACGGCACTGGAAACACCATATATTTT
>.|TRBV12-3/TRBV12-4|.|TRBJ2-1
CASTRGGSAEQFF
TGTGCCAGCACCAGGGGGGGGTCGGCTGAGCAGTTCTTC